The present T cell receptor (beta chain) was sequenced within a study of T-cell reconstitution after alpha-beta-depleted transplantation in children. Details on this clonotype: Its target is unknown.

With 6 bases removed from V and 10 bases from J, the gap between germline ends came to 15 bases. The CDR3 runs to 13 residues. Findings and caveats of the study: In patients about two months after transplant, alpha-beta T cells reportedly arose from several hundred expanded graft clones.

TCRbeta library preparation incorporated unique molecular identifiers. In TCRdb, the PCR reads were re-called with MiXCR into one record per CDR3 protein. The profile shows 500,000 to 650,000 distinct CDR3 sequences, approximately 10% of them singletons. The chain combines TRBV12-3 or TRBV12-4 with TRBJ1-4, with D possibly matching TRBD1 (5 bases). The TCR originated in a female patient aged 2 to 10 who had a stem cell transplant for aplastic anemia, so the T cells may come from the graft donor. The sample in question was PBMCs, mostly from graft donor cells, obtained 180 days after TCRalphabeta/CD19-depleted stem cell transplant. In nucleotides, the CDR3 is TGTGCCAGCAGGCCTGACAGCCCTGGAAAACTGTTTTTT. It encodes CASRPDSPGKLFF.